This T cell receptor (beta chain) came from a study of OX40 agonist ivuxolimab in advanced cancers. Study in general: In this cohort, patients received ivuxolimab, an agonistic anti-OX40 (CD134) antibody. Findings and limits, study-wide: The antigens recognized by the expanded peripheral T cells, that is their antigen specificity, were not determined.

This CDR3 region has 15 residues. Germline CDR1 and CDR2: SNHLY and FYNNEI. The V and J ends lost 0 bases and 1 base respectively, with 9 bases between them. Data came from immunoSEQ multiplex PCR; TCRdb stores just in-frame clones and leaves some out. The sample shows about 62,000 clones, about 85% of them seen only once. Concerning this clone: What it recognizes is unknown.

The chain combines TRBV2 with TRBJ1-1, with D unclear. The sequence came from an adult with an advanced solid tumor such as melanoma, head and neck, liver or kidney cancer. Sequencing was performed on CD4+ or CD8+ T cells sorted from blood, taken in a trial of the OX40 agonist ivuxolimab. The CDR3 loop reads CASSEAAASNTEAFF. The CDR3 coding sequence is TGTGCCAGCAGTGAAGCGGCAGCTTCGAACACTGAAGCTTTCTTT. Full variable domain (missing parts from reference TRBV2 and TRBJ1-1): EPEVTQTPSHQVTQMGQEVILRCVPISNHLYFYWYRQILGQKVEFLVSFYNNEISEKSEIFDDQFSVERPDGSNFTLKIRSTKLEDSAMYFCASSEAAASNTEAFFGQGTRLTVV.